Described below is a single TCR beta chain sequence and its context. Its antigen is not identified. This sample is part of a study of CD8 T cells in ankylosing spondylitis. General study results and limits: Characteristic of ankylosing spondylitis blood, it appeared, was a TCR beta motif comprising roughly eight highly homologous variants.

V lost 5 bases and J 2 bases, leaving 21 bases between the germline ends. Germline V gene sequence: CDR1 SGHTA, CDR2 FQGNSA. The CDR3 covers 17 residues. TCRdb analysed the 5' RACE reads with MiXCR anew, one entry per CDR3 protein. The data show around 430,000 distinct CDR3 sequences, with 17% seen just once and approximately 1% held by the top ten. The receptor was derived from a male donor with ankylosing spondylitis. The specimen was blood, either unsorted or a sorted T cell fraction (not recorded which). This rearrangement joins TRBV7-2 to TRBJ1-1; D is possibly TRBD1 (5 bases). DNA for the CDR3: TGTGCCAGCAGCCACGGGCCAGGGAAAATCGGAAACACTGAAGCTTTCTTT. Its protein is CASSHGPGKIGNTEAFF.